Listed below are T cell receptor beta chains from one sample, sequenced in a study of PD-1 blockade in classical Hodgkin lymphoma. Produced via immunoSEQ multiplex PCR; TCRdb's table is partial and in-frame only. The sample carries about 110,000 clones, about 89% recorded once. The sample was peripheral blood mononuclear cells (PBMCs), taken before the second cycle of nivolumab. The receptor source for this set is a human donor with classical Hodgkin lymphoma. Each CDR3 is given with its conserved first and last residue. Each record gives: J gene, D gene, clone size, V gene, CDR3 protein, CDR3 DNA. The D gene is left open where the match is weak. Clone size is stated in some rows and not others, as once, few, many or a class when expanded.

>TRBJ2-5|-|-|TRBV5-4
CASSLEGHGETQYF
TGTGCCAGCAGCCTGGAGGGGCATGGGGAGACCCAGTACTTC
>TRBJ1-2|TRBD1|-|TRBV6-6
CASSPGQGTAGYTF
TGTGCCAGCAGTCCGGGACAGGGCACAGCGGGCTACACCTTC
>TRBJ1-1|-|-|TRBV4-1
CASSQPSRGFNEAFF
TGCGCCAGCAGCCAGCCGTCGAGGGGTTTTAATGAAGCTTTCTTT
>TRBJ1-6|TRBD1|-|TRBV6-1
CASSDLDRASPLHF
TGTGCCAGCAGTGATTTGGACAGGGCTTCACCCCTCCACTTT
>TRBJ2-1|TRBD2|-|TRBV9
CASSVTSRDSYNEQFF
TGTGCCAGCAGCGTGACTAGCCGAGACTCCTACAATGAGCAGTTCTTC
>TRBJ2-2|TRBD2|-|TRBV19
CASRGLAGNPGELFF
TGTGCCAGTAGGGGACTAGCGGGAAATCCCGGGGAGCTGTTTTTT
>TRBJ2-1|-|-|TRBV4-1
CASSQGGGIYNEQFF
TGCGCCAGCAGCCAGGGGGGCGGGATATACAATGAGCAGTTCTTC
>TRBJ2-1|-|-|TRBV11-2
CASSRGAGLGHNEQFF
TGTGCCAGCAGCAGAGGCGCGGGGCTTGGCCACAATGAGCAGTTCTTC
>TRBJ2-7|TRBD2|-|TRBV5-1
CASSSGAGGAYEQYF
TGCGCCAGCAGCTCCGGAGCGGGAGGGGCGTACGAGCAGTACTTC
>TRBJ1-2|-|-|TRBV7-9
CASSLAVRGYGYTF
TGTGCCAGCAGCCTGGCGGTGCGGGGCTATGGCTACACCTTC
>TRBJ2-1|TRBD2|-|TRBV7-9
CASSLAGASGYNEQFF
TGTGCCAGCAGCTTAGCCGGGGCTAGCGGATACAATGAGCAGTTCTTC
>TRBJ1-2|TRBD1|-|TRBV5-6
CASSSYGTGENYGYTF
TGTGCCAGCAGCTCCTACGGGACAGGGGAAAACTATGGCTACACCTTC
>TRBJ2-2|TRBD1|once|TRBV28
CASRRLPGTGGTGELFF
TGTGCCAGCAGACGGTTGCCCGGGACAGGGGGTACCGGGGAGCTGTTTTTT
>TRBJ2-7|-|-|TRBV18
CASSQLDKSSYEQYF
TGTGCCAGCTCACAACTGGACAAGAGCTCCTACGAGCAGTACTTC
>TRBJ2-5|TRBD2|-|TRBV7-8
CASSLAPRLAGDQETQYF
TGTGCCAGCAGCTTAGCGCCCCGACTAGCGGGAGACCAAGAGACCCAGTACTTC
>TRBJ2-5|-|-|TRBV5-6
CASSLDWALKEETQYF
TGTGCCAGCAGCTTGGATTGGGCGCTGAAGGAAGAGACCCAGTACTTC
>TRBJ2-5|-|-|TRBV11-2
CASSDGRQETQYF
TGTGCCAGCAGTGATGGAAGACAAGAGACCCAGTACTTC
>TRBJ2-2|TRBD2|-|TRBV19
CASSMASGAYNTGELFF
TGTGCCAGTAGTATGGCTAGCGGGGCGTACAACACCGGGGAGCTGTTTTTT
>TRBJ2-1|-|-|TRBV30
CGSLVAYNEQFF
TGCGGGTCACTTGTGGCCTACAATGAGCAGTTCTTC
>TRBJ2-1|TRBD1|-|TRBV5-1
CASSPGQRAYNEQFF
TGCGCCAGCAGCCCGGGACAGAGAGCCTACAATGAGCAGTTCTTC
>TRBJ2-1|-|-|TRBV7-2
CASSPSSVQANEQFF
TGTGCCAGCAGCCCCTCTAGTGTTCAGGCGAATGAGCAGTTCTTC
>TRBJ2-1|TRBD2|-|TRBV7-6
CASSLPQWGLGNEQFF
TGTGCCAGCAGCTTACCTCAGTGGGGACTAGGTAATGAGCAGTTCTTC